A selection of T cell receptor beta chains follows, all from one sample in a study of CD8 T cells in ankylosing spondylitis. TCRdb processed the 5' RACE reads anew with MiXCR; each CDR3 protein has one entry. The sample includes 100,000 to 150,000 distinct CDR3 sequences, 17% of them seen just once. The material sequenced was blood, either unsorted or a sorted T cell fraction (not recorded which). The source is a male donor with ankylosing spondylitis. Each CDR3 is given without its conserved first and last residue.

V	J	CDR3
TRBV27	TRBJ2-1	ASSSGLANNEQF
TRBV18	TRBJ2-7	ASSPWTEGQSYEQY
TRBV5-1	TRBJ2-7	ASSPESSYEQY
TRBV4-1	TRBJ2-7	ASSQGGTIVYEQY
TRBV20-1	TRBJ1-4	SARDLSATNEKLF
TRBV7-2	TRBJ2-1	ASSRGTSGFLYNEQF
TRBV9	TRBJ2-1	ASSVAGTGRGEQF
TRBV7-9	TRBJ2-7	ASSLVGTYEQY
TRBV25-1	TRBJ2-1	ASTLGYNEQF
TRBV12-3/TRBV12-4	TRBJ1-2	ASSLVWARGYGYT
TRBV20-1	TRBJ2-1	SARARWGGIYNEQF
TRBV14	TRBJ2-7	ASSQGSGSSYEQY
TRBV4-1	TRBJ1-5	ASSQGMDWWNQPQH
TRBV4-2	TRBJ1-1	ASSQDREEAF
TRBV6-5	TRBJ2-5	ASSSRENRFSETQY
TRBV29-1	TRBJ2-2	SSPGAPGTGELF
TRBV12-3/TRBV12-4	TRBJ1-2	ASSLVAGAGYT
TRBV4-1	TRBJ1-1	ASSQVGRGPNTEAF
TRBV5-6	TRBJ1-4	ASSFTGGVKLF
TRBV7-2	TRBJ2-3	ASSYRLADTQY
TRBV27	TRBJ2-7	ASSSTGTDSSYEQY
TRBV7-9	TRBJ1-1	ASRVAGEDTEAF
TRBV7-8	TRBJ1-1	ASSSIRPTTNTEAF
TRBV9	TRBJ1-2	ASSAGAELNYGYT
TRBV6-1	TRBJ2-1	ASSAPAGSSYNEQF
TRBV13	TRBJ1-2	ASSLGQYPGYT
TRBV5-6	TRBJ1-1	ASSFPDDRIEAF
TRBV10-3	TRBJ2-3	ATIRGTASTDTQY
TRBV29-1	TRBJ2-7	SVRTSGYYEQY
TRBV4-1	TRBJ2-1	ASSLSSGSSYNEQF
TRBV5-1	TRBJ2-1	ASSFDRGAYHEQF
TRBV7-3	TRBJ2-3	ASSLGLAGVLDTQY
TRBV7-9	TRBJ2-1	ASSWVTGSYNEQF
TRBV5-1	TRBJ2-3	ASSLGQDSTDTQY
TRBV7-2	TRBJ2-3	ASSLLADTQY
TRBV5-1	TRBJ1-1	ASSLDLKRTEAF
TRBV9	TRBJ2-5	ASSVGTENPETQY
TRBV4-1	TRBJ2-2	ASSHSDRAVTGELF
TRBV28	TRBJ1-6	ASSSMTAWNSPLH
TRBV7-8	TRBJ2-1	ASSLSGRDRF
TRBV5-1	TRBJ2-1	ASSPEGQDNEQF
TRBV4-3	TRBJ2-3	ASSQDPAGGPTNTQY
TRBV5-1	TRBJ2-2	ASTLKGTSGTDGELF
TRBV27	TRBJ2-3	ASSPPGLSIDTQY
TRBV27	TRBJ2-1	ASSHGTGGGTQF
TRBV4-3	TRBJ2-3	ASSQAALRGPDTQY
TRBV3-1	TRBJ1-6	ASSQYARPPLH
TRBV5-1	TRBJ2-1	ASSFSGSSYNEQF
TRBV6-6	TRBJ1-1	ASSYLAGEAF
TRBV6-2/TRBV6-3	TRBJ2-3	ASTLPTSEPTDTQY
TRBV6-1	TRBJ2-7	ASSQRFSDSVSYEQY
TRBV20-1	TRBJ2-7	SARDRAGSSYEQY
TRBV5-1	TRBJ1-2	ASSLAPDLYGYT
TRBV4-1	TRBJ2-7	ASSQEEQDTEQY